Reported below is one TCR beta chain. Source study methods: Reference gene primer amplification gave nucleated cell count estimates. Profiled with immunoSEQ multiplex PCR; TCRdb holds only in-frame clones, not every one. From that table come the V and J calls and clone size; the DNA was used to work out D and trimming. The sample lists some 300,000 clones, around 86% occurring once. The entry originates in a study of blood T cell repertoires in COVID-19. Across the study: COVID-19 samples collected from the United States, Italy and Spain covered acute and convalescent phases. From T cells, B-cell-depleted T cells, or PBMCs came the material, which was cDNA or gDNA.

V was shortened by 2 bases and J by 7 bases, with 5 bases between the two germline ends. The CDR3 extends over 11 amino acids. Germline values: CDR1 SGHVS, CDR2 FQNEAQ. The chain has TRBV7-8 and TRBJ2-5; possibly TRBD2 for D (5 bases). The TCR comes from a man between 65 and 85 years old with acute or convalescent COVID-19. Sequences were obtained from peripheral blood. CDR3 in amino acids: CASSLTRTQYF. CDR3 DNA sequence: TGTGCCAGCAGCTTAACTAGGACCCAGTACTTC. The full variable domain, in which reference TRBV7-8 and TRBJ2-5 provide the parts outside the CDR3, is GAGVSQSPRYKVAKRGQDVALRCDPISGHVSLFWYQQALGQGPEFLTYFQNEAQLDKSGLPSDRFFAERPEGSVSTLKIQRTQQEDSAVYLCASSLTRTQYFGPGTRLLVL.